The 29 T cell receptor beta chains below all came from one sample that was sequenced in a study of blood T cell repertoires in COVID-19. Assay: immunoSEQ multiplex PCR; the TCRdb copy retains only in-frame clones and omits some. The sample has around 130,000 clones; around 88% are singletons. Sample: peripheral blood. All receptors derive from a man in his fifties or sixties with active or convalescent COVID-19.

J is TRBJ1-3 and V is TRBV7-8, with D hard to call. Germline-derived CDR1 and CDR2 are SGHVS and FQNEAQ. The CDR3 runs 14 residues. Trimming took off 1 base at V and 0 bases at J, with 4 bases between the two ends. This chain's CDR3 is CASSLGSSGNTIYF. As DNA, the CDR3 is TGTGCCAGCAGCTTAGGCAGCTCTGGAAACACCATATATTTT.

This chain uses TRBV10-1 with TRBJ2-1, with D possibly TRBD2 on 6 matching bases. Germline-derived CDR1 and CDR2 are WNHNN and SYGVQD (reference sequence). The CDR3 sequence is 11 residues long. The V and J ends lost 2 bases and 16 bases respectively, with 12 bases between them. The CDR3 nucleotides are TGCGCCAGCAGTGAGACCGGGACTCTCTTCTTC. This encodes CASSETGTLFF.

V gene TRBV21-1 combines with J gene TRBJ2-5; whether TRBD1, the table's D call, matches the DNA was not checked. TRBV21-1 is given as a pseudogene. This CDR3 is 12 amino acids long. The DNA for the CDR3 is TGTGCCAGCACAGCGGAACCGGGACACCAGTACTTC. This codes for CASTAEPGHQYF.

The chain uses TRBV20-1 and TRBJ2-1; 7 bases agree with TRBD2. J was trimmed by 4 bases and V by 3 bases; bases with no gene match: 21. Germline V gene data show CDR1 as DFQATT and CDR2 as SNEGSKA (reference sequence). The length of the CDR3 is 19 residues. In DNA form, the CDR3 reads TGCAGTGCTAGTGTTGTAGCGGGCGGTAGAACCGGGGGATACAATGAGCAGTTCTTC. It specifies CSASVVAGGRTGGYNEQFF.

This chain links TRBV6-4 with TRBJ2-6, with D hard to call. Trimming shortened V by 5 bases and J by 0 bases, and 11 bases separated the two germline ends. The CDR3 is 16 residues long. In germline, CDR1 is MRHNA, CDR2 SNTAGT. The CDR3: CASSQLWSSGANVLTF. CDR3 DNA sequence: TGTGCCAGCAGTCAACTGTGGAGCTCTGGGGCCAACGTCCTGACTTTC.

This chain links TRBV5-1 with TRBJ1-1, with unresolved D. Trimming removed 0 bases at V and 1 base at J, with 7 bases between. The CDR3 runs to 14 residues. The germline V gene encodes CDR1 SGHRS and CDR2 YFSETQ. The CDR3 sequence: CASSLVPGNTEAFF. CDR3 nucleotide sequence: TGCGCCAGCAGCTTGGTTCCGGGGAACACTGAAGCTTTCTTT. The full variable domain, in which reference TRBV5-1 and TRBJ1-1 provide the parts outside the CDR3, is KAGVTQTPRYLIKTRGQQVTLSCSPISGHRSVSWYQQTPGQGLQFLFEYFSETQRNKGNFPGRFSGRQFSNSRSEMNVSTLELGDSALYLCASSLVPGNTEAFFGQGTRLTVV.

The chain employs TRBV15 and TRBJ1-1; 10 bases map to TRBD1. V was clipped by 3 bases and J by 11 bases; unmatched bases: 6. The CDR3 extends over 13 amino acids. Germline-derived CDR1 and CDR2 are LNHNV and YYDKDF (reference sequence). The CDR3 spells CATSSGTGDSAFF. The CDR3 bases are TGTGCCACCAGCAGCGGGACAGGGGACTCTGCTTTCTTT.

J is TRBJ2-3 and V is TRBV4-1; weak D call: TRBD2 (5 bases). The V gene's germline CDR1 is MGHRA and CDR2 YSYEKL. The CDR3 is made up of 17 amino acids. The germline V and J ends were trimmed by 0 bases and 3 bases, with 16 bases remaining between them. The CDR3 loop is CASSQDPIEGATDTQYF. In nucleotides, the CDR3 is TGCGCCAGCAGCCAAGATCCCATTGAGGGAGCAACAGATACGCAGTATTTT.

The gene calls are TRBV29-1 and TRBJ2-5; D possibly corresponds to TRBD1 (6 bases). Germline V gene data show CDR1 as SQVTM and CDR2 as ANQGSEA. CDR3 length equals 14 residues. V was clipped by 7 bases and J by 4 bases, with 19 bases between them. The CDR3 DNA sequence: TGCAGCGCCGATCCGGACAGCATAGGAGAGACCCAGTACTTC. Translation: CSADPDSIGETQYF.

This chain connects TRBV6-5 to TRBJ2-7, with D maybe TRBD2 (5 bases). CDR3 length: 13 amino acids. Germline V lookup: CDR1 MNHEY, CDR2 SVGAGI. V was cut by 7 bases and J by 2 bases, with 12 bases left in between. The CDR3 region is CASMPGGTYEQYF. CDR3 nucleotides: TGTGCCAGCATGCCAGGAGGCACCTACGAGCAGTACTTC.

The chain has TRBV21-1 and TRBJ1-1. TRBV21-1 corresponds to a pseudogene. The CDR3 sequence is 13 residues long. The CDR3 DNA reads TGTGCCAGCAGCATACCACGAGGCACTGAAGCTTTCTTT. It codes for CASSIPRGTEAFF.

The chain recombines TRBV24-1 with TRBJ1-4, with TRBD1 matching 9 bases. V dropped 6 bases and J dropped 8; count of bases not matched to a gene: 9. From germline, CDR1 is KGHDR and CDR2 SFDVKD. The CDR3 has 15 amino acids. CDR3 sequence: CATSQPGQGNEKLFF. The CDR3 DNA reads TGTGCCACCAGTCAGCCGGGACAGGGAAACGAAAAACTGTTTTTT.

This clone was observed once. The chain uses TRBV19 and TRBJ1-5; unclear D gene. The CDR3 contains 13 residues. Between the trimmed V and J ends, which lost 6 bases and 2 bases, there was a span of 8 bases. Germline lookup yields CDR1 LNHDA and CDR2 SQIVND (reference sequence). The CDR3 DNA follows: TGTGCCAGTAGGGTTCCGGGCAATCAGCCCCAGCATTTT. It specifies CASRVPGNQPQHF.

V and J are TRBV7-2 and TRBJ2-3, with 8 bases matching TRBD2. Germline CDR1 reads SGHTA; CDR2 reads FQGNSA. The CDR3 loop spans 16 amino acids. V gave up 1 base and J gave up 2 bases; unmatched junction bases: 5. CDR3 nucleotide sequence: TGTGCCAGCAGCTTAGTCGGGGGGGCGAACACAGATACGCAGTATTTT. Its protein product is CASSLVGGANTDTQYF.

The J gene is TRBJ1-3, the V gene TRBV5-1; D is undetermined. The V gene lost 1 base and the J gene lost 8 bases, with 10 bases spanning the gap. This CDR3 region has 13 residues. Per germline, CDR1 SGHRS and CDR2 YFSETQ. In DNA, the CDR3 is TGCGCCAGCAGCTTGAACCCCAGATACACCATATATTTT. Amino acids: CASSLNPRYTIYF.

V is TRBV3-1 (or the pseudogene TRBV3-2) and J is TRBJ2-1, with 12 bases aligning to TRBD2. Germline lookup yields CDR1 LGHDT and CDR2 YNNKEL (reference sequence). J lost 4 bases, V lost 1 base, and 8 bases had no gene match. The CDR3 spans 18 residues. CDR3 in amino acids: CASSQVLAGGPAYNEQFF. The CDR3 DNA sequence: TGTGCCAGCAGCCAAGTTCTAGCGGGAGGGCCCGCTTACAATGAGCAGTTCTTC.

V gene TRBV5-1 combines with J gene TRBJ2-1; D is possibly TRBD2 (6 bases). Trimming cost V 0 bases and J 7 bases, with 14 bases left between them. This CDR3 has 15 residues. Germline loops: CDR1 SGHRS, CDR2 YFSETQ. The CDR3 reads CASSLGDSSGNEQFF. CDR3 bases: TGCGCCAGCAGCTTGGGGGACTCCTCTGGGAATGAGCAGTTCTTC.

This chain links TRBV28 with TRBJ1-5; D is perhaps TRBD1 (6 bases). V lost 6 bases, J lost 4 bases, and 16 bases lay in between. Germline CDR1 MDHEN, CDR2 SYDVKM. The CDR3 length is 15 residues. The CDR3 reads CASRYRDTSNQPQHF. In DNA form, the CDR3 reads TGTGCCAGCAGGTACCGGGACACTTCTAATCAGCCCCAGCATTTT.

This clone was observed a few times. This chain links TRBV7-2 with TRBJ2-7, with D perhaps matching TRBD2 (6 bases). Germline V lookup: CDR1 SGHTA, CDR2 FQGNSA. This CDR3 has 14 amino acids. The V end was cut by 7 bases, the J end by 4 bases, with 17 bases between. CDR3 nucleotides: TGTGCCAGCACCCGCCAGGGAGGCGTATACGAGCAGTACTTC. The encoded protein is CASTRQGGVYEQYF. Complete variable domain (other parts from reference TRBV7-2 and TRBJ2-7): GAGVSQSPSNKVTEKGKDVELRCDPISGHTALYWYRQSLGQGLEFLIYFQGNSAPDKSGLPSDRFSAERTGGSVSTLTIQRTQQEDSAVYLCASTRQGGVYEQYFGPGTRLTVT.

The V gene is TRBV10-1, the J gene TRBJ2-3, with TRBD2 matching over 13 bases. After removal of 6 bases from V and 5 bases from J, the junction contained 8 bases not matched to a gene. The CDR3 is made up of 16 amino acids. Germline assignment: CDR1 WNHNN and CDR2 SYGVQD (reference sequence). The CDR3 sequence: CASRGGLAGVRDTQYF. The CDR3 DNA follows: TGCGCCAGCAGAGGAGGACTAGCGGGAGTACGAGATACGCAGTATTTT.

The rearrangement uses TRBV6-6 and TRBJ1-6, with D perhaps matching TRBD1 (6 bases). The CDR3 runs 16 residues. Germline V lookup: CDR1 MNHNY, CDR2 SVGAGI (reference sequence). V was cut by 3 bases and J by 8 bases, with 17 bases left in between. The CDR3 reads CASSYRQGPHDSPLHF. The CDR3 DNA reads TGTGCCAGCAGTTATCGCCAGGGGCCTCATGATTCACCCCTCCACTTT.

The chain is built from TRBV6-5 and TRBJ1-6, with 10 bases identical to TRBD1. There are 15 residues in the CDR3. Germline V gene sequence: CDR1 MNHEY, CDR2 SVGAGI. V trimming: 6 bases; J trimming: 7 bases; junction bases outside the gene matches: 6. Written as DNA, the CDR3 is TGTGCCAGCAGGGGACAGGGGACGTGGAATTCACCCCTCCACTTT. Residues: CASRGQGTWNSPLHF.

The chain joins TRBV28 to TRBJ1-4, with a weak D call TRBD1 (5 bases). Trimming stripped 2 bases from V and 8 bases from J, with 15 bases between. Germline CDR1 reads MDHEN; CDR2 reads SYDVKM. CDR3 length: 15 amino acids. The CDR3, as DNA: TGTGCCAGCAGTTTACCGGGGGGTGGGACGGAAAAACTGTTTTTT. Protein product: CASSLPGGGTEKLFF.

The rearrangement joins TRBV18 to TRBJ2-7, with 8 bases that match TRBD1. Trimming cost V 2 bases and J 4 bases; bases outside gene matches: 7. The CDR3 extends over 15 amino acids. Germline V lookup: CDR1 KGHSH, CDR2 LQKENI. CDR3 coding DNA: TGTGCCAGCTCACCAGAGCGACAGGGGTGGTACGAGCAGTACTTC. It encodes CASSPERQGWYEQYF. The full variable domain, completed using reference TRBV18 and TRBJ2-7, is NAGVMQNPRHLVRRRGQEARLRCSPMKGHSHVYWYRQLPEEGLKFMVYLQKENIIDESGMPKERFSAEFPKEGPSILRIQQVVRGDSAAYFCASSPERQGWYEQYFGPGTRLTVT.

CDR3 loop: CASSLGPRQRTGNTIYF. In nucleotides, the CDR3 is TGTGCCAGCAGCTTAGGTCCCCGACAGCGAACTGGAAACACCATATATTTT. The chain joins TRBV7-9 to TRBJ1-3; possible D gene TRBD1, 5 bases. CDR3 length: 17 residues. Trimming removed 1 base at V and 2 bases at J, with 15 bases between. In germline, CDR1 is SEHNR, CDR2 FQNEAQ (reference sequence).

The chain joins TRBV12-3 or TRBV12-4 to TRBJ1-2; D is perhaps TRBD1 (5 bases). V lost 4 bases to trimming and J lost 4 bases, with 10 bases between them. The CDR3 contains 13 residues. CDR3 sequence: CASSSGLGYGYTF. In DNA, the CDR3 is TGTGCCAGCAGTTCGGGACTGGGCTATGGCTACACCTTC.

V usage is TRBV25-1 and J usage is TRBJ2-1; possible D gene TRBD2, 6 bases. CDR3 length: 14 residues. Germline CDR1 is MGHDK and CDR2 is SYGVNS. Trimming shortened V by 8 bases and J by 1 base, and 12 bases separated the two germline ends. The DNA for the CDR3 is TGTGCCAGCCAGGGAGGCACGTCCTACAATGAGCAGTTCTTC. Encoded protein: CASQGGTSYNEQFF.

The rearrangement uses TRBV11-3 and TRBJ2-1; 7 bases line up with TRBD1. The junction had 8 bases not matched to a gene; V was cut back by 5 bases and J by 4 bases. The CDR3 sequence is 15 residues long. The V gene's germline CDR1 is SGHNT and CDR2 YENEEA. The CDR3 loop reads CASSPTGERYNEQFF. The CDR3 DNA reads as TGTGCCAGCAGCCCCACAGGGGAGAGGTACAATGAGCAGTTCTTC.

The chain links TRBV24-1 to TRBJ1-5; D not certain. CDR1 is KGHDR, CDR2 SFDVKD, per germline. Trimming cost V 0 bases and J 7 bases, with 9 bases left between them. This CDR3 is 14 amino acids long. CDR3 in DNA: TGTGCCACCAGTGATTTGGAGGGTGGGCAGCCCCAGCATTTT. Translated, it gives CATSDLEGGQPQHF.